The T cell receptor beta chain under discussion was sequenced for a study of CD8 T cells in Susac syndrome. The CDR3 is made up of 13 amino acids. The V and J ends lost 0 bases and 6 bases respectively, with 5 bases between them. The germline CDR1 and CDR2 sequences are KGHDR and SFDVKD. Reverse transcription of about 0.5 to 1 ug RNA used random hexamers. A multiplex approach, immunoSEQ multiplex PCR, amplified TCR beta CDR3 across 54 Vbeta and 13 Jbeta. In TCRdb, the immunoSEQ multiplex PCR reads were re-called with MiXCR into one record per CDR3 protein. The profile shows around 190,000 distinct CDR3 sequences, just under 95% of them singletons. TCR beta from blood CD8+ and CD4+ T cells was sequenced. Controls matched for sex and age were healthy donors. TEMRA cells underwent FACS enrichment and CD8+ and CD4+ T cells underwent negative isolation.

The sequencing sample was made of CD4+ T cells from PBMCs. The sequence was collected from a human donor in good health. This chain connects TRBV24-1 to TRBJ2-1; the D is unclear. CDR3: CATSDLGPNEQFF. Written as DNA, the CDR3 is TGTGCCACCAGTGATTTGGGGCCCAATGAGCAGTTCTTC.